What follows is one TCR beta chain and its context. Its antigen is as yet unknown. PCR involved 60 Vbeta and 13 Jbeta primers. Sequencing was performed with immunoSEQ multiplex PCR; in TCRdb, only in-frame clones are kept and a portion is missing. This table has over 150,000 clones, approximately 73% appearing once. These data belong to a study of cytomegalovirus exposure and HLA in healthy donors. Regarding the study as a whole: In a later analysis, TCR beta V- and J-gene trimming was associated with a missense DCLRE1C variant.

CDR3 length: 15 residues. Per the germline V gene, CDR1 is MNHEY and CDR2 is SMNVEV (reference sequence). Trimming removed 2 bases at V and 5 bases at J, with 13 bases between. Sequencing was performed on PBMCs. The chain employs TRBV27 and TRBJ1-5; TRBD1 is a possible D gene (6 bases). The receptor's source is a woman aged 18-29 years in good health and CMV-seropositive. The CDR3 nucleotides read TGTGCCAGCAGTTTAATGGACAGCCCCGATCAGCCCCAGCATTTT. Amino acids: CASSLMDSPDQPQHF.